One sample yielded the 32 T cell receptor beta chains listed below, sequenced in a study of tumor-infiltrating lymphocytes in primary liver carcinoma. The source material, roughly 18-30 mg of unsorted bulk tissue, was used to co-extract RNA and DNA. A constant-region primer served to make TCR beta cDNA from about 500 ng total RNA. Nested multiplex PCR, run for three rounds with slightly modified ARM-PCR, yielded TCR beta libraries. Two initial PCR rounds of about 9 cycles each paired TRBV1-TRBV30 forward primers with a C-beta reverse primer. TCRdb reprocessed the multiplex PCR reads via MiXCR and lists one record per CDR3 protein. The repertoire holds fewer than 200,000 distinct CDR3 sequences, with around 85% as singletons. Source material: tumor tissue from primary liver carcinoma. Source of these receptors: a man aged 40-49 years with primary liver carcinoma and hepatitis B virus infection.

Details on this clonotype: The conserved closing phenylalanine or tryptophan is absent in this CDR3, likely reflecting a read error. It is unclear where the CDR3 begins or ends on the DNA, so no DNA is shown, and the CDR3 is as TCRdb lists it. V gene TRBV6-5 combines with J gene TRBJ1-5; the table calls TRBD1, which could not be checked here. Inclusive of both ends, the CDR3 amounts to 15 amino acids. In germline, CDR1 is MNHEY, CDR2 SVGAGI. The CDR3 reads CTSSYSGTGNQPQQC.

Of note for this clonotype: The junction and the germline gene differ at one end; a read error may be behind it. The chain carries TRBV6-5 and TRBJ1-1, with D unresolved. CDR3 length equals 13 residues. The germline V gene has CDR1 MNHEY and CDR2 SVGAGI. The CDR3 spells CVSSSSINTEAFF. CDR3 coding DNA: TGTGTCAGCAGTTCTTCAATAAACACTGAAGCTTTCTTT.

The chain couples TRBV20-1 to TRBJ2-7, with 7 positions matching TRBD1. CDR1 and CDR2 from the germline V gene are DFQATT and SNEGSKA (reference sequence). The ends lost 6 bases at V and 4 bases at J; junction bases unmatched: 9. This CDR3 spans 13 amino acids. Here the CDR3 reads CSAKDRVEYEQYF. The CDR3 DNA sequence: TGCAGTGCAAAAGACAGGGTCGAATACGAGCAGTACTTC.

CDR3 sequence (DNA): TGTGCCAGCAGCCAAGGGGGTAAGCAGTACTTC. As protein: CASSQGGKQYF. V is TRBV6-6 and J is TRBJ2-7; D is possibly TRBD1 (6 bases). Between the trimmed V and J ends, which lost 6 bases and 8 bases, there was a span of 11 bases. Germline lookup yields CDR1 MNHNY and CDR2 SVGAGI (reference sequence). The CDR3 is 11 residues long.

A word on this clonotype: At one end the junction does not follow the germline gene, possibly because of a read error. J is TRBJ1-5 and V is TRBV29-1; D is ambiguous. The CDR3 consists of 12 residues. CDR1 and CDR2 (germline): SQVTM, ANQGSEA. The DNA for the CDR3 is TGCTGCGTTGGGGAACAAGGGCAGCCCCAGCATTTT. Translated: CCVGEQGQPQHF.

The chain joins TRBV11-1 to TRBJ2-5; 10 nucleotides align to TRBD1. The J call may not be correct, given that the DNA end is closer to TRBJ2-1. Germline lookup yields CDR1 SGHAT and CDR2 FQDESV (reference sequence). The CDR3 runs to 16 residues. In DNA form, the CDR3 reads TGTGCCAGCAACCTAGGACAGGGGGTAATTCAAGAGACCCAGTTCTTC. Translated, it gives CASNLGQGVIQETQFF.

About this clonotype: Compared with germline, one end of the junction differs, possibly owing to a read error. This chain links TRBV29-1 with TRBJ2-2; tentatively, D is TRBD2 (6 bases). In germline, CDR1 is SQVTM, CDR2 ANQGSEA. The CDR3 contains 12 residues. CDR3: CSVTTNTGGLFF. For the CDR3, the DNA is TGCAGCGTTACAACGAACACCGGGGGGCTGTTTTTT.

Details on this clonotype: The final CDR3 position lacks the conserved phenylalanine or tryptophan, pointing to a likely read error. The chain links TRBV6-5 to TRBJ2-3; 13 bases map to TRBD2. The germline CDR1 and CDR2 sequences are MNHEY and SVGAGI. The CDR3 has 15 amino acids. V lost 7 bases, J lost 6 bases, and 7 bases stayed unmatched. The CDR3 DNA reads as TGTGCCAGCAACCCGGGACTAGCGGGAACGGATACGCAGTATCTT. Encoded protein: CASNPGLAGTDTQYL.

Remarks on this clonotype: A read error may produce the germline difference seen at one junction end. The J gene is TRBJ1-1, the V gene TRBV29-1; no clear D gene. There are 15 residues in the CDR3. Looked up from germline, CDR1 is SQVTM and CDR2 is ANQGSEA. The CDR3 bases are TGCAGCACTTTCCCGGGTTGGGCAATGAACACTGAAGCTCTCTTT. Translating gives CSTFPGWAMNTEALF.

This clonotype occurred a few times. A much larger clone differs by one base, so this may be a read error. Here the CDR3 reads CTSSHPGLAGRDTQYF. For the CDR3, the DNA is TGCACCAGCAGCCACCCTGGGCTAGCGGGAAGAGATACGCAGTATTTT. The rearrangement links TRBV4-1 to TRBJ2-3; 9 nucleotides match TRBD2. Germline loops: CDR1 MGHRA, CDR2 YSYEKL. The CDR3 contains 16 residues.

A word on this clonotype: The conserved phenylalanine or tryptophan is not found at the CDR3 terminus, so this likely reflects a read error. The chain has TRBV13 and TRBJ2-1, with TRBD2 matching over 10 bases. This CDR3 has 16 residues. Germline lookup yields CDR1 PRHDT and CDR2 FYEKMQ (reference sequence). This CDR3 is CVSSSRTSGSYNEQFL. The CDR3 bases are TGTGTCAGCAGCTCTCGGACTAGCGGATCCTACAATGAGCAGTTCCTC.

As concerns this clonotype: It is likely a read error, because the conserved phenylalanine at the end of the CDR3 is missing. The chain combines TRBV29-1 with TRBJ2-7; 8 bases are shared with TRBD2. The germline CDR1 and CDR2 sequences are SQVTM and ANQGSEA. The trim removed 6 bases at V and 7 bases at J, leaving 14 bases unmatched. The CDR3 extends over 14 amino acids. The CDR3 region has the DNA TGCAGCGTATCCCGCGGGGGTAGCGGGACTGAGCAGTACCTC. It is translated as CSVSRGGSGTEQYL.

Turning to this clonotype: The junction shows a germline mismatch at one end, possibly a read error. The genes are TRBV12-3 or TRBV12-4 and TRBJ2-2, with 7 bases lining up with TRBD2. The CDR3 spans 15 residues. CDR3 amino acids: CVSSPGSGITGELFF. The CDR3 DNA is TGTGTCAGCAGCCCTGGGAGCGGGATCACCGGGGAGCTGTTTTTT.

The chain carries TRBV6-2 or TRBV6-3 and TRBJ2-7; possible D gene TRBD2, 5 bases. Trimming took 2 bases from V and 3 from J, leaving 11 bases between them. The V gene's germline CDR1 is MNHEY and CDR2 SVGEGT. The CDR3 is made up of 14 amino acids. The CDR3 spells CASSYAEEIYEQYF. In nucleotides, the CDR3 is TGTGCCAGCAGTTACGCGGAGGAGATCTACGAGCAGTACTTC.

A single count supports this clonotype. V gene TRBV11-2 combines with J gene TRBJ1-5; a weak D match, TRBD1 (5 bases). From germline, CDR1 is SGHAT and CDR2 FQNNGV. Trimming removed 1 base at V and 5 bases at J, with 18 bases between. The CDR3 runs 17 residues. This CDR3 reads CASSLVGVAGSDQPQHF. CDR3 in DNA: TGTGCCAGCAGCTTAGTAGGGGTAGCGGGGAGCGATCAGCCCCAGCATTTT.

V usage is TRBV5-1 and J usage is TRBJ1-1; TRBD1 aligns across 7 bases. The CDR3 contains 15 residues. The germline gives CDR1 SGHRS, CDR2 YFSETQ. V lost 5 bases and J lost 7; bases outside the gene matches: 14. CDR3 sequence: CASSLQTGMIIEAFF. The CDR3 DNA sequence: TGCGCCAGCAGTTTGCAGACAGGGATGATCATTGAAGCTTTCTTT. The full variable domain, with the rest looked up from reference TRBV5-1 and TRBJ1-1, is KAGVTQTPRYLIKTRGQQVTLSCSPISGHRSVSWYQQTPGQGLQFLFEYFSETQRNKGNFPGRFSGRQFSNSRSEMNVSTLELGDSALYLCASSLQTGMIIEAFFGQGTRLTVV.

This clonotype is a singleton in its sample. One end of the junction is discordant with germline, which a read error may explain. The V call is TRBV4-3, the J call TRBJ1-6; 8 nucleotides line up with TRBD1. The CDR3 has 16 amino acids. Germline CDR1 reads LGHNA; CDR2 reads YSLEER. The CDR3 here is CGSSHLIGQGGSPLHF. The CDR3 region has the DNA TGCGGCAGCAGCCATCTAATTGGACAGGGTGGGTCACCCCTCCACTTT.

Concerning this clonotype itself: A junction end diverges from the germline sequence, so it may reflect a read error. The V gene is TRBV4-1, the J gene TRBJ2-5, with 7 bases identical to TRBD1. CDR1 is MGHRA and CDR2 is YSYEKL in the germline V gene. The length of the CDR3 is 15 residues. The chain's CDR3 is CVSSHEGQTQETQYF. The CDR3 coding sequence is TGCGTCAGCAGCCACGAGGGACAGACCCAAGAGACCCAGTATTTC.

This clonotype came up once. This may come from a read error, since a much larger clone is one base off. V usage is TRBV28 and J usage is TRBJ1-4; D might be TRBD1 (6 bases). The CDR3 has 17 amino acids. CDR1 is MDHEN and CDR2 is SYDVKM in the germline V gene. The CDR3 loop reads CACSLTTLLQGSEKLFF. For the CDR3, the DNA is TGTGCCTGCAGTCTAACAACCCTCCTACAGGGATCGGAAAAACTGTTTTTT.

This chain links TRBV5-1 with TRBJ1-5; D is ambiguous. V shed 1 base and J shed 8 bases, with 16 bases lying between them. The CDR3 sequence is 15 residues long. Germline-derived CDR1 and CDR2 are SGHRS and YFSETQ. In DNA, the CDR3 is TGCGCCAGCAGCTTGATGGCAGTGAATGGTGAGCCCCAGCATTTT. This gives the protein CASSLMAVNGEPQHF.

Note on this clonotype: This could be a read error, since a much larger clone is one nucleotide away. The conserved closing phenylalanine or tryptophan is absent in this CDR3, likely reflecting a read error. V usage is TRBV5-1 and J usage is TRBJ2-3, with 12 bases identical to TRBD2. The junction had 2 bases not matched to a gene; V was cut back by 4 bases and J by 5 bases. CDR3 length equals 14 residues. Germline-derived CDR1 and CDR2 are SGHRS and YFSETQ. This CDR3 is CASSRLAGVDTQYS. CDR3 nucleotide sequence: TGCGCCAGCAGCCGACTAGCGGGAGTAGATACGCAGTATTCT.

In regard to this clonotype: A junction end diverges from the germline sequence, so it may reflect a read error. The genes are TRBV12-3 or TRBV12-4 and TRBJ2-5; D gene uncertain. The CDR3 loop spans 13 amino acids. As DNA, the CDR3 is TGCGCCAGCAGTCAAAGGTCCCATGAGACCCAGTACTTC. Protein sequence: CASSQRSHETQYF.

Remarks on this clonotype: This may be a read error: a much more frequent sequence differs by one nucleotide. CDR3 protein: CASSLEVGANVMTF. The CDR3 DNA is TGCGCCAGCAGCTTGGAGGTTGGGGCCAACGTCATGACTTTC. The rearrangement joins TRBV5-1 to TRBJ2-6; D possibly corresponds to TRBD1 (5 bases). Per germline, CDR1 SGHRS and CDR2 YFSETQ. The CDR3 has 14 residues.

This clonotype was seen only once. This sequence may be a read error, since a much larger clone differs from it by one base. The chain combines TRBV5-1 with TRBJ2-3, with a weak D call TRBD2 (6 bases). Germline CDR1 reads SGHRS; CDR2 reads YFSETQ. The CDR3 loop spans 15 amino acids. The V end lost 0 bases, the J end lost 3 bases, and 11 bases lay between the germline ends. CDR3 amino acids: CASSLDGSMTDTQYF. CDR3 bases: TGCGCCAGCAGCTTGGACGGGAGTATGACAGATACGCAGTATTTT.

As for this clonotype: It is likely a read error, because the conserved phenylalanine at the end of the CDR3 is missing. CDR3 nucleotide sequence: TGTGCCAGCAGTTACTCGAGGGGCATAGCAGATTCGCAGTATTGT. Its protein product is CASSYSRGIADSQYC. The V call is TRBV6-5, the J call TRBJ2-3; the D call may be TRBD1 or TRBD2 (5 bases each). The CDR3 is 15 residues long. CDR1 and CDR2 (germline): MNHEY, SVGAGI.

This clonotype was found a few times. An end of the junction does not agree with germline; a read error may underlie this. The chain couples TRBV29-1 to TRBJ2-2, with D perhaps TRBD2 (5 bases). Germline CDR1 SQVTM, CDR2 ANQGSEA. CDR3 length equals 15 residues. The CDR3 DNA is TGTAGCGTTGGGATTAGCGCGGCGAACACCGGGGAGCTCTTTTTT. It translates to CSVGISAANTGELFF.

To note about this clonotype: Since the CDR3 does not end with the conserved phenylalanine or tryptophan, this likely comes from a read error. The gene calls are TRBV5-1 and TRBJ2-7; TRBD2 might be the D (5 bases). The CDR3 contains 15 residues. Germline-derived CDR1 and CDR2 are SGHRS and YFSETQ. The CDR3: CASSSAAGLFYEQYL. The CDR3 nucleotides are TGCGCTAGCAGCTCGGCCGCCGGACTTTTCTACGAGCAGTACCTC.

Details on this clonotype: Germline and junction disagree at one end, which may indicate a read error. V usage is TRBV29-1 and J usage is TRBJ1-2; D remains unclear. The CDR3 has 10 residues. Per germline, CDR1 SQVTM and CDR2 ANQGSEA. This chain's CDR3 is CSVDTYRYTF. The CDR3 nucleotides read TGTAGCGTTGACACCTACCGCTACACCTTC.

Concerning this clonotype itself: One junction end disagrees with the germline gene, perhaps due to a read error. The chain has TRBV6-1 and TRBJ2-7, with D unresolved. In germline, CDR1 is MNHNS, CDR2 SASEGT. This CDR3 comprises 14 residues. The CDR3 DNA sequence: TGTCCCAGCCTCAGGACGGAGTTAAGATACGAGCGGTACTTC. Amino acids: CPSLRTELRYERYF.

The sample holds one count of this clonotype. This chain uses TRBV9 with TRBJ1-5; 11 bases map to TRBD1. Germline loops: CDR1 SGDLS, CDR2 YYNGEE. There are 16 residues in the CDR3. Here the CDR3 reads CANSLRGTGGTQPQHF. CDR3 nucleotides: TGTGCGAACAGCCTACGCGGGACAGGGGGGACTCAGCCCCAGCATTTT.

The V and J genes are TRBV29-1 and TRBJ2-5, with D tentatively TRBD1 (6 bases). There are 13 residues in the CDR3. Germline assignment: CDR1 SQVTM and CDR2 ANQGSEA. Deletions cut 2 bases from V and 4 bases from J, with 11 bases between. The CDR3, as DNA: TGCAGCGTTGAATACAGGGAGCGAGAGACCCAGTACTTC. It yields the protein CSVEYRERETQYF. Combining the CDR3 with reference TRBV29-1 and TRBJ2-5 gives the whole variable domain SAVISQKPSRDICQRGTSLTIQCQVDSQVTMMFWYRQQPGQSLTLIATANQGSEATYESGFVIDKFPISRPNLTFSTLTVSNMSPEDSSIYLCSVEYRERETQYFGPGTRLLVL.

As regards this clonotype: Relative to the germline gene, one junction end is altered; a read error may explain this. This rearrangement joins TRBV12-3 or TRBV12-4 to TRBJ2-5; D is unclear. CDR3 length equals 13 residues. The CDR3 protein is CASSQRSKETQYF. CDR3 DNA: TGTGCCAGCAGTCAAAGGTCCAAAGAGACCCAATACTTC.